The 11 T cell receptor beta chains reported below all come from one sample, sequenced in a study of blood T cells in healthy people across ages (dated by TCRdb to between 2015 and 2017). The protocol used for the library was 5' RACE. The reads were generated on an Illumina HiSeq 2500. A second roughly 7 to 11 cycle PCR used a sample-barcoded 5' primer and a J-beta primer mix. TCRdb's own reprocessing of the public reads used fastp at Q25 and MiXCR and kept productive beta chains. Rows with one shared CDR3 protein collapse into an entry with the most common genes and DNA. This sample has hundreds of thousands of distinct CDR3 sequences in its table, and under 40% of those were observed once. 10% to 15% of the sample is taken by the ten largest. Sequencing input: blood. All receptors derive from a man aged 18 to 29 in good health.

In this sample, this clonotype turned up a few times. The chain couples TRBV14 to TRBJ2-3; TRBD1 or TRBD2 may be the D gene (6 bases each). The V gene's germline CDR1 is SGHDN and CDR2 FVKESK. The CDR3 is 13 amino acids. Trimming took off 8 bases at V and 2 bases at J, with 11 bases between the two ends. The CDR3 sequence is CASSRGVTDTQYF. The CDR3 DNA is TGTGCCAGCTCGAGGGGGGTCACAGATACGCAGTATTTT.

As regards this clonotype: A much larger clone sits a single nucleotide away, making a read error possible. The chain has TRBV7-2 and TRBJ2-3, with 7 bases lining up with TRBD2. The trim removed 4 bases at V and 6 bases at J, leaving 10 bases unmatched. Germline V gene lookup returns CDR1 SGHTA and CDR2 FQGNSA. This CDR3 has 15 amino acids. In DNA, the CDR3 is TGTGCCAGCAGCTGCTCACGTGGGGGGGAGGATACGCAGTATTTT. Amino acids: CASSCSRGGEDTQYF.

Concerning this clonotype: A much larger clone lies a single base off, so this may be a read error. The gene calls are TRBV4-3 and TRBJ1-1; the D gene is possibly TRBD1 (5 bases). CDR1 LGHNA and CDR2 YSLEER come from the germline V gene. CDR3 length equals 15 residues. The CDR3 sequence: CASSQGQRKNAEAFF. CDR3 bases: TGCGCCAGCAGCCAAGGACAGCGGAAGAACGCTGAAGCTTTCTTT.

The CDR3 DNA reads as TGCAGCGTCGCTAATCGAGCGGGGGGCCTCAACCCCATTCAGTACTTC. Translation: CSVANRAGGLNPIQYF. The chain recombines TRBV29-1 with TRBJ2-4; 9 bases match TRBD2. Germline V gene sequence: CDR1 SQVTM, CDR2 ANQGSEA. The CDR3 consists of 16 residues. Losses at the gene ends were 6 bases for V and 9 bases for J; bases not matched to a gene: 18.

CDR3 coding DNA: TGTGCCAGCAATGTCGACAGGGGGAACACTGAAGCTTTCTTT. This translates into CASNVDRGNTEAFF. J is TRBJ1-1 and V is TRBV27; 8 bases match TRBD1. Germline CDR1 and CDR2: MNHEY and SMNVEV (reference sequence). With V trimmed by 7 bases and J by 1 base, 5 bases remained unmatched. The CDR3 has 14 amino acids.

V and J are TRBV5-1 and TRBJ2-3; 10 bases match TRBD2. This CDR3 comprises 16 residues. The V segment lost 5 bases and the J segment 1 base; nucleotides outside the gene matches: 7. Per germline, CDR1 SGHRS and CDR2 YFSETQ. In DNA, the CDR3 is TGCGCCAGCAGTCCCAATCTAGCGGGGGGCACAGATACGCAGTATTTT. This gives the protein CASSPNLAGGTDTQYF. The full variable domain, rest sourced from reference TRBV5-1 and TRBJ2-3, is KAGVTQTPRYLIKTRGQQVTLSCSPISGHRSVSWYQQTPGQGLQFLFEYFSETQRNKGNFPGRFSGRQFSNSRSEMNVSTLELGDSALYLCASSPNLAGGTDTQYFGPGTRLTVL.

This clonotype was seen a few times. V usage is TRBV7-2 and J usage is TRBJ2-6; TRBD1 agrees at 7 bases. Germline V lookup: CDR1 SGHTA, CDR2 FQGNSA. J was trimmed by 3 bases and V by 0 bases; bases with no gene match: 8. The CDR3 is made up of 18 amino acids. CDR3 sequence: CASSLAGGAEGGANVLTF. DNA of the CDR3: TGTGCCAGCAGCTTAGCAGGGGGCGCAGAGGGTGGGGCCAACGTCCTGACTTTC.

This clonotype was observed a handful of times. The chain uses TRBV7-8 and TRBJ1-2; 7 bases line up with TRBD1. This CDR3 is built from 13 residues. V gave up 5 bases and J gave up 7 bases; unmatched junction bases: 7. CDR1 is SGHVS and CDR2 is FQNEAQ in the germline V gene. The DNA of the CDR3 is TGTGCCAGCAGCCCGCGGGACAGCGGTGGCTACACCTTC. This gives the protein CASSPRDSGGYTF. Full variable domain (missing parts from reference TRBV7-8 and TRBJ1-2): GAGVSQSPRYKVAKRGQDVALRCDPISGHVSLFWYQQALGQGPEFLTYFQNEAQLDKSGLPSDRFFAERPEGSVSTLKIQRTQQEDSAVYLCASSPRDSGGYTFGSGTRLTVV.

The V gene is TRBV7-6, the J gene TRBJ1-1; D remains unclear. Deletions cut 2 bases from V and 1 base from J, with 8 bases between. Germline assignment: CDR1 SGHVS and CDR2 FNYEAQ. This CDR3 has 14 residues. The CDR3 is CASSLSRTNTEAFF. CDR3 nucleotide sequence: TGTGCCAGCAGCTTAAGCAGGACGAACACTGAAGCTTTCTTT.

The genes are TRBV5-1 and TRBJ1-1, with 12 bases aligning to TRBD1. CDR1 is SGHRS and CDR2 is YFSETQ in the germline V gene. The CDR3 extends over 17 amino acids. The V and J ends lost 3 bases and 1 base, in that order; junction bases with no gene match: 7. In DNA form, the CDR3 reads TGCGCCAGCAGCTCTCTTGGGACAGGGGGCGCGAACACTGAAGCTTTCTTT. Translating gives CASSSLGTGGANTEAFF. The complete variable domain, with remaining parts taken from reference TRBV5-1 and TRBJ1-1, reads KAGVTQTPRYLIKTRGQQVTLSCSPISGHRSVSWYQQTPGQGLQFLFEYFSETQRNKGNFPGRFSGRQFSNSRSEMNVSTLELGDSALYLCASSSLGTGGANTEAFFGQGTRLTVV.

This clonotype has a handful of counts. DNA for the CDR3: TGTGCCAGCAGCTCAAATGGGGACAGCTCTTACTATGGCTACACCTTC. Translating gives CASSSNGDSSYYGYTF. This chain uses TRBV7-9 with TRBJ1-2; 7 positions match TRBD1. With 4 bases clipped from V and 3 bases from J, the junction kept 11 bases outside the gene matches. This CDR3 is 16 amino acids long. CDR1 and CDR2 from the germline V gene are SEHNR and FQNEAQ (reference sequence).